The following is a T cell receptor (beta chain) sequence with its context. No antigen is known for it. Study-wide findings and caveats: Tumor memory CD4+ T cell TCR gene usage clustered with blood and lymph node memory CD4+ cells and lymph node naive CD4+ cells.

Treg sorting used a CD4+CD25+CD127-/low gate. Semi-nested PCR with Nested Universal Primer A followed constant-region reverse priming of full-length variable regions. TCRdb re-analysed the 5' RACE reads in MiXCR, keeping a single row per CDR3 protein. The data hold roughly 60,000 distinct CDR3 sequences, with about 26% observed a single time. CDR1 SEHNR and CDR2 FQNEAQ come from the germline V gene (reference sequence). The V and J ends lost 5 bases and 15 bases, in that order; junction bases with no gene match: 12. The CDR3 totals 15 residues. V is TRBV7-9 and J is TRBJ2-1; 14 bases map to TRBD2. The sequencing input was tumor-infiltrating Tregs sorted from the breast tumor. This receptor was identified in a female donor with breast cancer. The CDR3 DNA sequence: TGTGCCAGCAGCCCAGGACTAGCGGGAGGTGGGGGTCTGTTCTTC. Protein: CASSPGLAGGGGLFF.